The clone carrying this T cell receptor beta chain was observed a single time. This entry comes from a study of blood T cell repertoires in COVID-19. Across the study: Collection of acute and convalescent COVID-19 samples took place in the United States, Italy and Spain. From T cells, B-cell-depleted T cells, or PBMCs came the material, which was cDNA or gDNA.

Germline-derived CDR1 and CDR2 are SGHTS and YDEGEE. J gave up 10 bases and V 4 bases, and 8 bases lay outside the gene matches. The CDR3 totals 15 residues. Original processing methods: It was from reference gene primer amplification that nucleated cell counts were estimated. Method: immunoSEQ multiplex PCR; TCRdb's copy keeps in-frame clones and lacks some. The V and J calls and the clone size are those of that table, but D and trimming were determined from the DNA. The sample has about 150,000 clones, just under 85% seen once. The V and J genes are TRBV5-8 and TRBJ1-6, with 10 bases fitting TRBD1. The sample was peripheral blood. The clonotype originates from a woman in her fifties or sixties with acute or convalescent COVID-19. This chain's CDR3 is CASSLRTGGRSPLHF. The DNA of the CDR3 is TGTGCCAGCAGCCTCCGGACAGGGGGACGGTCACCCCTCCACTTT.